These 25 T cell receptor beta chains were all obtained from the same sample, sequenced in a study of cytomegalovirus exposure and HLA in healthy donors. The PCR used 60 Vbeta and 13 Jbeta primers. Profiling relied on immunoSEQ multiplex PCR, and the TCRdb table lists in-frame clones only, not all of them. The data hold approximately 210,000 clones, with 77% observed a single time. Input material: PBMCs. The receptors originated from a woman between 25 and 40 years old in good health and CMV-seropositive.

The rearrangement joins TRBV6-1 to TRBJ2-1; 7 bases fit TRBD1. CDR3 length: 15 residues. Germline-derived CDR1 and CDR2 are MNHNS and SASEGT. Trimming removed 4 bases from V and 3 bases from J; junction bases left unmatched: 6. CDR3 coding DNA: TGTGCCAGCAGTGCTTACCGGGACAGCTACAATGAGCAGTTCTTC. It encodes CASSAYRDSYNEQFF.

The chain carries TRBV30 and TRBJ1-5, with 7 bases fitting TRBD1. With V trimmed by 1 base and J by 7 bases, 7 bases remained unmatched. Germline V CDR1 and CDR2: GTSNPN, SVGIG (reference sequence). The CDR3 spans 14 residues. The CDR3 reads CAWSGSGGKQPQHF. CDR3 nucleotide sequence: TGTGCCTGGAGTGGGTCAGGGGGTAAACAGCCCCAGCATTTT.

This clone was seen only a few times. The V and J genes are TRBV10-3 and TRBJ1-1, with D uncertain. CDR1 and CDR2 (germline): ENHRY, SYGVKD. V was pared by 0 bases and J by 4 bases, with 6 bases between. This CDR3 has 13 amino acids. CDR3 sequence reads: CAISESASTEAFF. In DNA, the CDR3 is TGTGCCATCAGTGAGTCGGCCAGCACTGAAGCTTTCTTT.

This sequence joins TRBV19 and TRBJ1-6; 8 nucleotides align to TRBD1. This CDR3 region has 15 residues. The germline V gene has CDR1 LNHDA and CDR2 SQIVND (reference sequence). V was pared by 6 bases and J by 7 bases, with 8 bases of the junction left unmatched. CDR3 loop: CASSERQGSNSPLHF. The CDR3 DNA sequence: TGTGCCAGTAGCGAGAGACAGGGGTCAAATTCACCCCTCCACTTT.

This chain uses TRBV2 with TRBJ2-5; D unresolved. The V and J ends lost 3 bases and 5 bases respectively, with 13 bases between them. This CDR3 is 14 amino acids long. Germline V gene data show CDR1 as SNHLY and CDR2 as FYNNEI. In nucleotides, the CDR3 is TGTGCCAGCAGTGATTCCCAGGCTGAGGAGACCCAGTACTTC. Protein: CASSDSQAEETQYF.

The chain employs TRBV7-9 and TRBJ2-5; 8 nucleotides align to TRBD1. The CDR3 is 13 residues long. Germline values: CDR1 SEHNR, CDR2 FQNEAQ (reference sequence). V shed 2 bases and J 4 bases; nucleotides not matched to a gene: 0. The CDR3 DNA sequence: TGTGCCAGCAGCTTAACAGGGGGAGAGACCCAGTACTTC. As protein: CASSLTGGETQYF.

The chain carries TRBV4-2 and TRBJ2-7; 8 bases map to TRBD2. Germline V gives CDR1 LGHNA, CDR2 YNFKEQ. Losses at the gene ends were 4 bases for V and 2 bases for J; bases not matched to a gene: 10. The CDR3 runs 16 residues. The CDR3 DNA reads as TGTGCCAGCAGCCTAGCTGACGGGGGGGCCACCTACGAGCAGTACTTC. Protein product: CASSLADGGATYEQYF.

The gene calls are TRBV28 and TRBJ1-5, with D possibly matching TRBD1 (5 bases). The CDR3 is 17 amino acids. Looked up from germline, CDR1 is MDHEN and CDR2 is SYDVKM. The V and J ends lost 7 bases and 2 bases respectively, with 21 bases between them. The CDR3 nucleotides read TGTGCCAGCACTGCTCCTCGCCCGGGGGGAGGCAATCAGCCCCAGCATTTT. Translated: CASTAPRPGGGNQPQHF.

The chain links TRBV30 to TRBJ2-5, with TRBD1 matching 9 bases. Germline V gene lookup returns CDR1 GTSNPN and CDR2 SVGIG (reference sequence). The CDR3 totals 18 residues. The V and J ends lost 1 base and 5 bases, in that order; junction bases with no gene match: 17. The CDR3 region is CAWSGVGPTGQGRETQYF. The CDR3 DNA reads as TGTGCCTGGAGTGGGGTCGGGCCAACCGGACAGGGGAGGGAGACCCAGTACTTC.

This clone was counted once. V gene TRBV6-4 combines with J gene TRBJ2-5; 8 positions agree with TRBD2. Germline assignment: CDR1 MRHNA and CDR2 SNTAGT. This CDR3 is 15 amino acids long. V lost 0 bases, J lost 5 bases, and 5 bases stayed unmatched. The CDR3 region is CASSDSKIAGETQYF. In DNA form, the CDR3 reads TGTGCCAGCAGTGACTCGAAGATAGCGGGGGAGACCCAGTACTTC.

This clone was detected once. The chain uses TRBV4-1 and TRBJ1-5; TRBD1 might be the D (6 bases). The CDR3 extends over 16 amino acids. V was pared by 1 base and J by 1 base, with 11 bases between. In germline, CDR1 is MGHRA, CDR2 YSYEKL. The CDR3 spells CASSQAQGTSNQPQHF. The DNA of the CDR3 is TGCGCCAGCAGCCAAGCCCAGGGGACCAGCAATCAGCCCCAGCATTTT.

J is TRBJ2-3 and V is TRBV9, with a possible D match to TRBD2 (6 bases). V lost 6 bases and J lost 7, with 15 bases in between. This CDR3 contains 13 residues. Germline lookup yields CDR1 SGDLS and CDR2 YYNGEE. CDR3 sequence: CASTRGAGYTQYF. CDR3 DNA: TGTGCCAGCACCCGCGGGGCCGGGTATACGCAGTATTTT.

J is TRBJ2-7 and V is TRBV4-3; a weak D match, TRBD2 (6 bases). Trimming shortened V by 8 bases and J by 2 bases, and 34 bases separated the two germline ends. Germline CDR1 is LGHNA and CDR2 is YSLEER. The CDR3 sequence is 20 residues long. The CDR3 loop reads CASLEPILWTNPNLTYEQYF. CDR3 DNA sequence: TGCGCCAGCCTAGAACCGATACTCTGGACTAACCCGAACCTAACCTACGAGCAGTACTTC.

V and J are TRBV10-3 and TRBJ2-5; unclear D gene. CDR3 length: 13 amino acids. Germline V gives CDR1 ENHRY, CDR2 SYGVKD. Trimming took off 5 bases at V and 1 base at J, with 8 bases between the two ends. This chain's CDR3 is CAISLQPQETQYF. CDR3 nucleotides: TGTGCCATCAGTTTACAGCCCCAAGAGACCCAGTACTTC.

The chain couples TRBV29-1 to TRBJ2-2; TRBD2 matches at 8 bases. V dropped 7 bases and J dropped 4; count of bases not matched to a gene: 5. The CDR3 length is 13 residues. Germline V CDR1 and CDR2: SQVTM, ANQGSEA. The CDR3 protein is CSAGGRSTGELFF. The CDR3 DNA sequence: TGCAGCGCGGGAGGGAGAAGCACCGGGGAGCTGTTTTTT.

V is TRBV7-3 and J is TRBJ2-2; 11 nucleotides line up with TRBD2. J lost 1 base, V lost 5 bases, and 3 bases had no gene match. The germline V gene has CDR1 SGHTA and CDR2 FQGTGA. The CDR3 is 16 amino acids. The CDR3 loop is CASSLTSGGNTGELFF. The CDR3 DNA sequence: TGTGCCAGCAGCCTTACTAGCGGGGGGAACACCGGGGAGCTGTTTTTT.

This chain links TRBV28 with TRBJ2-5, with D possibly being TRBD2 (6 bases). The CDR3 covers 13 residues. Germline V lookup: CDR1 MDHEN, CDR2 SYDVKM. V lost 10 bases, J lost 5 bases, and 17 bases lay in between. The CDR3 region is CATRRGGGETQYF. CDR3 bases: TGTGCCACCCGACGGGGAGGTGGGGAGACCCAGTACTTC. Combining the CDR3 with reference TRBV28 and TRBJ2-5 gives the whole variable domain DVKVTQSSRYLVKRTGEKVFLECVQDMDHENMFWYRQDPGLGLRLIYFSYDVKMKEKGDIPEGYSVSREKKERFSLILESASTNQTSMYLCATRRGGGETQYFGPGTRLLVL.

The V and J genes are TRBV9 and TRBJ1-1; D gene ambiguous. V was cut by 1 base and J by 3 bases, with 7 bases left in between. The CDR3 covers 13 residues. Per germline, CDR1 SGDLS and CDR2 YYNGEE. The CDR3 loop is CASSVSSDTEAFF. CDR3 bases: TGTGCCAGCAGCGTAAGTTCAGACACTGAAGCTTTCTTT.

This rearrangement joins TRBV7-9 to TRBJ2-1; 11 nucleotides line up with TRBD2. J gave up 7 bases and V 5 bases, and 7 bases lay outside the gene matches. The CDR3 extends over 15 amino acids. CDR1 and CDR2 (germline): SEHNR, FQNEAQ (reference sequence). The CDR3 sequence: CASSLGLAGVNEQFF. The CDR3 region has the DNA TGTGCCAGCAGCCTCGGACTAGCGGGTGTGAATGAGCAGTTCTTC.

This clone was detected a few times. V usage is TRBV18 and J usage is TRBJ1-2; TRBD1 aligns across 8 bases. CDR3 length: 15 amino acids. V dropped 3 bases and J dropped 3; count of bases not matched to a gene: 6. CDR1 is KGHSH, CDR2 LQKENI, per germline. DNA for the CDR3: TGTGCCAGCTCACCGTCCTCGACAGGGGACTATGGCTACACCTTC. It encodes CASSPSSTGDYGYTF.

The chain recombines TRBV18 with TRBJ1-1, with D possibly matching TRBD1 (6 bases). This CDR3 has 13 residues. V dropped 7 bases and J dropped 4 bases, with 13 bases sitting between them. Per the germline V gene, CDR1 is KGHSH and CDR2 is LQKENI. DNA for the CDR3: TGTGCCAGCTTCCTAGGACAGCTCACTGAAGCTTTCTTT. Protein product: CASFLGQLTEAFF.

V is TRBV11-2 and J is TRBJ1-1; tentative D call: TRBD1 (6 bases). The V end was cut by 5 bases, the J end by 4 bases, with 14 bases between. Per germline, CDR1 SGHAT and CDR2 FQNNGV. CDR3 length: 14 amino acids. The CDR3 nucleotides read TGTGCCAGCAGCCACGGACAGCAACTCACTGAAGCTTTCTTT. As protein: CASSHGQQLTEAFF.

This sequence joins TRBV7-9 and TRBJ2-7; 9 positions agree with TRBD1. The CDR3 sequence is 13 residues long. Per germline, CDR1 SEHNR and CDR2 FQNEAQ (reference sequence). J lost 6 bases, V lost 5 bases, and 5 bases had no gene match. CDR3 sequence reads: CASSRDRVGEQYF. The CDR3 DNA follows: TGTGCCAGCAGCCGGGACAGGGTGGGCGAGCAGTACTTC.

The CDR3 here is CASSLWVGQGIHGYTF. The CDR3, as DNA: TGTGCCAGCAGTTTATGGGTAGGACAGGGGATTCATGGCTACACCTTC. The chain carries TRBV27 and TRBJ1-2; 9 bases are a match to TRBD1. This CDR3 comprises 16 residues. V lost 1 base, J lost 6 bases, and 9 bases stayed unmatched. Germline CDR1 is MNHEY and CDR2 is SMNVEV (reference sequence).

The chain employs TRBV6-6 and TRBJ2-1; 13 bases line up with TRBD2. Germline lookup yields CDR1 MNHNY and CDR2 SVGAGI (reference sequence). The CDR3 is made up of 16 amino acids. The junction had 10 bases not matched to a gene; V was cut back by 7 bases and J by 7 bases. This CDR3 reads CASIETSGGRRNEQFF. As DNA, the CDR3 is TGTGCCAGCATCGAGACTAGCGGGGGGCGGAGGAATGAGCAGTTCTTC.